What follows are 26 T cell receptor beta chains derived from one specimen sequenced in a study of CD8 T cells in Susac syndrome. The authors reverse transcribed roughly 0.5 to 1 ug RNA with random hexamers. TCRdb ran MiXCR on the immunoSEQ multiplex PCR reads and lists one entry per CDR3 protein. The top ten hold around 0.093% of the sample, which has about 200,000 distinct CDR3 sequences, 95% seen once. The source material was CD4+ T cells from PBMCs. These receptor sequences come from a human donor in good health.

The V gene is TRBV14, the J gene TRBJ1-6; the D is unclear. V shed 0 bases and J shed 6 bases, with 9 bases lying between them. This CDR3 has 15 amino acids. Germline V CDR1 and CDR2: SGHDN, FVKESK. The CDR3 sequence: CASSQDYIANSPLHF. The CDR3 coding sequence is TGTGCCAGCAGCCAAGACTACATAGCTAATTCACCCCTCCACTTT. Full variable domain (outside the CDR3, taken from reference TRBV14 and TRBJ1-6): EAGVTQFPSHSVIEKGQTVTLRCDPISGHDNLYWYRRVMGKEIKFLLHFVKESKQDESGMPNNRFLAERTGGTYSTLKVQPAELEDSGVYFCASSQDYIANSPLHFGNGTRLTVT.

The chain couples TRBV5-1 to TRBJ1-1, with D possibly being TRBD1 (5 bases). The V and J ends lost 0 bases and 7 bases respectively, with 10 bases between them. CDR3 length equals 13 residues. Germline V gene lookup returns CDR1 SGHRS and CDR2 YFSETQ. The CDR3 loop reads CASSLAGDSEAFF. The CDR3 nucleotides are TGCGCCAGCAGCTTGGCCGGTGACAGTGAAGCTTTCTTT.

The chain joins TRBV9 to TRBJ1-1; D remains ambiguous. V lost 3 bases and J lost 0, with 6 bases in between. CDR3 length equals 13 residues. Germline V gene data show CDR1 as SGDLS and CDR2 as YYNGEE. The chain's CDR3 is CASSESLNTEAFF. CDR3 bases: TGTGCCAGCAGCGAAAGTCTGAACACTGAAGCTTTCTTT. The whole variable domain, filled in from reference TRBV9 and TRBJ1-1, reads DSGVTQTPKHLITATGQRVTLRCSPRSGDLSVYWYQQSLDQGLQFLIQYYNGEERAKGNILERFSAQQFPDLHSELNLSSLELGDSALYFCASSESLNTEAFFGQGTRLTVV.

The chain couples TRBV5-1 to TRBJ2-3, with 7 bases matching TRBD1. The CDR3 runs 14 residues. In germline, CDR1 is SGHRS, CDR2 YFSETQ. V trimming: 0 bases; J trimming: 5 bases; junction bases outside the gene matches: 3. This CDR3 is CASSLGQGEDTQYF. In DNA, the CDR3 is TGCGCCAGCAGCTTGGGACAGGGTGAAGATACGCAGTATTTT.

This clonotype was detected only once. The V and J genes are TRBV20-1 and TRBJ2-3; D ambiguous. There are 15 residues in the CDR3. The ends were cut back, 3 bases at V and 4 bases at J, with 17 bases in the middle. Looked up from germline, CDR1 is DFQATT and CDR2 is SNEGSKA (reference sequence). The CDR3 DNA sequence: TGCAGTGCTAGGCCAATTGTAGGGTTTCCAGATACGCAGTATTTT. Protein sequence: CSARPIVGFPDTQYF.

The V gene is TRBV6-1, the J gene TRBJ2-5; either TRBD1 or TRBD2 may fit D (6 bases each). The CDR3 loop spans 16 amino acids. CDR1 is MNHNS, CDR2 SASEGT, per germline. V lost 7 bases and J lost 0, with 18 bases in between. The DNA for the CDR3 is TGTGCCAGCACCGAGGGGGGCAGGGTCTACCAAGAGACCCAGTACTTC. Amino acids: CASTEGGRVYQETQYF.

DNA of the CDR3: TGTGCCAGCTCACCAGCGGCAGATCGAGCTTTCTTT. As protein: CASSPAADRAFF. V usage is TRBV18 and J usage is TRBJ1-1; D gene ambiguous. There are 12 residues in the CDR3. Trimming shortened V by 2 bases and J by 10 bases, and 11 bases separated the two germline ends. In germline, CDR1 is KGHSH, CDR2 LQKENI.

This clonotype showed up just once. V is TRBV29-1 and J is TRBJ1-2, with 8 bases fitting TRBD1. The CDR3 has 14 residues. Unmatched junction bases numbered 7, after V lost 6 bases and J lost 1 base. Germline-derived CDR1 and CDR2 are SQVTM and ANQGSEA. The CDR3: CSVRQGTINYGYTF. As DNA, the CDR3 is TGCAGCGTCCGACAGGGGACCATTAACTATGGCTACACCTTC.

The chain couples TRBV3-1 to TRBJ1-5, with D possibly matching TRBD1 (5 bases). CDR3 length: 14 amino acids. The germline V gene has CDR1 LGHDT and CDR2 YNNKEL (reference sequence). Trimming removed 3 bases from V and 6 bases from J, with 12 bases in between. The CDR3 region has the DNA TGTGCCAGCAGCCAGCAGGGTCAAGGTCAGCCCCAGCATTTT. Its protein is CASSQQGQGQPQHF.

The chain is built from TRBV20-1 and TRBJ2-1, with D maybe TRBD1 (5 bases). Trimming took off 5 bases at V and 8 bases at J, with 7 bases between the two ends. This CDR3 is built from 10 residues. The germline gives CDR1 DFQATT, CDR2 SNEGSKA (reference sequence). The CDR3 region has the DNA TGCAGTGCTGAACAGGATGAGCAGTTCTTC. It yields the protein CSAEQDEQFF.

DNA of the CDR3: TGTGCCAGCACCGCAAGTTGGGGGGACACGGCAAATTCACCCCTCCACTTT. This translates into CASTASWGDTANSPLHF. The J gene is TRBJ1-6, the V gene TRBV3-1; tentatively, D is TRBD1 (6 bases). The CDR3 has 17 amino acids. Germline V lookup: CDR1 LGHDT, CDR2 YNNKEL (reference sequence). V was pared by 7 bases and J by 7 bases, with 23 bases between.

This chain connects TRBV12-3 or TRBV12-4 to TRBJ1-5, with TRBD1 matching over 7 bases. CDR3 length equals 13 residues. The V and J ends lost 7 bases and 3 bases, in that order; junction bases with no gene match: 3. CDR3 protein: CASKGTDNQPQHF. CDR3 nucleotides: TGTGCCAGCAAGGGGACAGACAATCAGCCCCAGCATTTT.

The V call is TRBV12-3 or TRBV12-4, the J call TRBJ2-7; 11 bases are shared with TRBD2. The V and J ends lost 6 bases and 10 bases, in that order; junction bases with no gene match: 11. CDR3 length: 14 residues. CDR3 region: CASRPSGTSGTQYV. CDR3 in DNA: TGTGCCAGCAGACCTTCCGGGACTAGCGGTACTCAGTACGTC.

V gene TRBV19 combines with J gene TRBJ2-5; TRBD2 is a possible D gene (6 bases). There are 13 residues in the CDR3. The V end was cut by 3 bases, the J end by 4 bases, with 9 bases between. Germline V CDR1 and CDR2: LNHDA, SQIVND (reference sequence). This chain's CDR3 is CASSIAGTETQYF. CDR3 DNA sequence: TGTGCCAGTAGTATCGCGGGAACAGAGACCCAGTACTTC.

The chain links TRBV5-1 to TRBJ2-7, with 9 bases identical to TRBD2. The CDR3 has 16 amino acids. CDR1 is SGHRS, CDR2 YFSETQ, per germline. V shed 1 base, J shed 3 bases, and the junction held 8 bases outside the gene matches. CDR3 region: CASSLSPSGAIYEQYF. CDR3 DNA: TGCGCCAGCAGCTTGTCCCCTAGCGGGGCGATCTACGAGCAGTACTTC.

The V call is TRBV29-1, the J call TRBJ2-2, with D perhaps being TRBD1 or TRBD2 (6 bases each). The CDR3 totals 13 residues. Germline lookup yields CDR1 SQVTM and CDR2 ANQGSEA. Between the trimmed V and J ends, which lost 3 bases and 5 bases, there was a span of 10 bases. The CDR3 DNA reads as TGCAGCGTTGACCGGGGGCAGACCGGGGAGCTGTTTTTT. Translating gives CSVDRGQTGELFF.

The rearrangement joins TRBV12-3 or TRBV12-4 to TRBJ2-5; possible D gene TRBD1, 6 bases. The V gene lost 5 bases and the J gene lost 4 bases, with 17 bases spanning the gap. This CDR3 contains 15 residues. Here the CDR3 DNA reads TGTGCCAGCAGTCCCTCCACAGGGAATGGAGAGACCCAGTACTTC. Translating gives CASSPSTGNGETQYF.

This clonotype occurred once. This chain connects TRBV25-1 to TRBJ1-6; a possible D gene is TRBD1 (6 bases). This CDR3 has 14 residues. V was shortened by 7 bases and J by 3 bases, with 10 bases between the two germline ends. Germline CDR1 and CDR2: MGHDK and SYGVNS. This chain's CDR3 is CASTTGNYNSPLHF. CDR3 DNA sequence: TGTGCCAGCACCACAGGGAACTATAATTCACCCCTCCACTTT. The entire variable domain, with the rest obtained from reference TRBV25-1 and TRBJ1-6, is as follows: EADIYQTPRYLVIGTGKKITLECSQTMGHDKMYWYQQDPGMELHLIHYSYGVNSTEKGDLSSESTVSRIRTEHFPLTLESARPSHTSQYLCASTTGNYNSPLHFGNGTRLTVT.

The chain recombines TRBV29-1 with TRBJ1-1; perhaps TRBD1 as D (5 bases). The CDR3 totals 13 residues. Germline V lookup: CDR1 SQVTM, CDR2 ANQGSEA. V lost 7 bases and J lost 11, with 23 bases in between. As DNA, the CDR3 is TGCAGCGGCTATAACCGGGACTTGGGACGGGCTTTCTTT. This sequence encodes CSGYNRDLGRAFF.

This chain connects TRBV7-2 to TRBJ2-5; possibly TRBD2 for D (5 bases). CDR1 and CDR2 from the germline V gene are SGHTA and FQGNSA. The CDR3 has 16 amino acids. Trimming left V 5 bases short and J 1 base short, with 17 bases between. The CDR3 DNA follows: TGTGCCAGCAGCACGACATGGGGTGCGGGCCAAGAGACCCAGTACTTC. Its translation is CASSTTWGAGQETQYF.

V usage is TRBV9 and J usage is TRBJ2-3; no reliable D call. With 4 bases removed from V and 6 bases from J, the gap between germline ends came to 18 bases. The germline gives CDR1 SGDLS, CDR2 YYNGEE. CDR3 size: 15 residues. CDR3 DNA sequence: TGTGCCAGCAGCCTCGACCTAATAACCACTGATACGCAGTATTTT. Protein product: CASSLDLITTDTQYF.

J is TRBJ2-2 and V is TRBV20-1, with D tentatively TRBD2 (7 bases). Germline assignment: CDR1 DFQATT and CDR2 SNEGSKA (reference sequence). V was trimmed by 5 bases and J by 7 bases, leaving 14 bases between them. The CDR3 is 13 residues long. In nucleotides, the CDR3 is TGCAGTGCTCTCGGGGGGCGTGACGGGGAGCTGTTTTTT. It is translated as CSALGGRDGELFF.

This chain uses TRBV29-1 with TRBJ1-1; possible D gene TRBD1, 5 bases. The CDR3 length is 11 residues. V was trimmed by 7 bases and J by 9 bases, leaving 15 bases between them. The germline CDR1 and CDR2 sequences are SQVTM and ANQGSEA. CDR3 loop: CSALRGTQAFF. The CDR3, as DNA: TGCAGCGCGTTACGGGGGACTCAAGCTTTCTTT.

This rearrangement joins TRBV6-5 to TRBJ2-3; 12 bases line up with TRBD2. The CDR3 contains 18 residues. With V trimmed by 4 bases and J by 1 base, 9 bases remained unmatched. The germline gives CDR1 MNHEY, CDR2 SVGAGI. CDR3 loop: CASSFLAGGPVGTDTQYF. The CDR3 DNA is TGTGCCAGCAGTTTCCTAGCGGGGGGGCCAGTTGGCACAGATACGCAGTATTTT.

The chain combines TRBV30 with TRBJ2-3; 7 bases are shared with TRBD2. This CDR3 is 15 amino acids long. CDR1 is GTSNPN, CDR2 SVGIG, per germline (reference sequence). J gave up 2 bases and V 4 bases, and 9 bases lay outside the gene matches. DNA for the CDR3: TGTGCCTGGACGCCTGGCGGGAGCCTCACAGATACGCAGTATTTT. Its translation is CAWTPGGSLTDTQYF. The full variable domain, completed using reference TRBV30 and TRBJ2-3, is SQTIHQWPATLVQPVGSPLSLECTVEGTSNPNLYWYRQAAGRGLQLLFYSVGIGQISSEVPQNLSASRPQDRQFILSSKKLLLSDSGFYLCAWTPGGSLTDTQYFGPGTRLTVL.

V usage is TRBV9 and J usage is TRBJ2-3, with 8 positions matching TRBD1. The junction had 3 bases not matched to a gene; V was cut back by 2 bases and J by 4 bases. The length of the CDR3 is 14 residues. Germline V gives CDR1 SGDLS, CDR2 YYNGEE. The CDR3 sequence: CASSVRQGSDTQYF. CDR3 nucleotide sequence: TGTGCCAGCAGCGTTCGACAGGGGTCAGATACGCAGTATTTT.